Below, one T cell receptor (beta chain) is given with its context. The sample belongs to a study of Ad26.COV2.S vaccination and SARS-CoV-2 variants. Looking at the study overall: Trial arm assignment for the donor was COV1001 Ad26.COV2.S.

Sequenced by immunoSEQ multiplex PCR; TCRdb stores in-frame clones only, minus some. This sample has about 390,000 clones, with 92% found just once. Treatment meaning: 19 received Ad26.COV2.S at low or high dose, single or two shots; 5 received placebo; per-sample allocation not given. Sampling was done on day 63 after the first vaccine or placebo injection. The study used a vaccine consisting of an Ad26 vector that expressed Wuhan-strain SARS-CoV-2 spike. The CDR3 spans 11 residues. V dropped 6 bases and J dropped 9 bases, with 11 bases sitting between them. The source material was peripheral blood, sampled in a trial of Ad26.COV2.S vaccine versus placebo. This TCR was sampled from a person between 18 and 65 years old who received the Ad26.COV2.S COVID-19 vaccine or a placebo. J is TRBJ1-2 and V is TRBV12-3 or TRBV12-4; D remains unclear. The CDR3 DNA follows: TGTGCCAGCAGCACACTCGATCGCTACACCTTC. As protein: CASSTLDRYTF.